A single T cell receptor (beta chain) is shown here with its context. Its target is not known. Diagnoses used clinical symptoms, serum thyroxine and TRAb, thyroid ultrasound and orbital computed tomography. These data belong to a study of T cells in Graves' hyperthyroidism and ophthalmopathy. Whole-study context: Pretreatment peripheral blood was obtained at initial diagnosis. Findings and limits, study-wide: The authors' 13 V-J model separated ophthalmopathy from stable hyperthyroidism.

This CDR3 comprises 11 residues. Looked up from germline, CDR1 is SEHNR and CDR2 is FQNEAQ (reference sequence). Trimming left V 3 bases short and J 9 bases short, with 6 bases between. Amplification targeted TCR beta CDR3 regions from RNA transcripts. The HTBI primer set drove a first-round RT-PCR of the TCR CDR3. TCRdb re-derived calls from the multiplex PCR reads in MiXCR, one entry per CDR3 protein. In the table there are 350,000 to 500,000 distinct CDR3 sequences, around 13% of which are singletons. This chain uses TRBV7-9 with TRBJ2-1; D remains unclear. The source is a woman aged 18 to 35 with Graves' hyperthyroidism. Material: blood. CDR3 sequence: CASSFLGEQFF. The CDR3 nucleotides are TGTGCCAGCAGCTTCCTCGGTGAGCAGTTCTTC.